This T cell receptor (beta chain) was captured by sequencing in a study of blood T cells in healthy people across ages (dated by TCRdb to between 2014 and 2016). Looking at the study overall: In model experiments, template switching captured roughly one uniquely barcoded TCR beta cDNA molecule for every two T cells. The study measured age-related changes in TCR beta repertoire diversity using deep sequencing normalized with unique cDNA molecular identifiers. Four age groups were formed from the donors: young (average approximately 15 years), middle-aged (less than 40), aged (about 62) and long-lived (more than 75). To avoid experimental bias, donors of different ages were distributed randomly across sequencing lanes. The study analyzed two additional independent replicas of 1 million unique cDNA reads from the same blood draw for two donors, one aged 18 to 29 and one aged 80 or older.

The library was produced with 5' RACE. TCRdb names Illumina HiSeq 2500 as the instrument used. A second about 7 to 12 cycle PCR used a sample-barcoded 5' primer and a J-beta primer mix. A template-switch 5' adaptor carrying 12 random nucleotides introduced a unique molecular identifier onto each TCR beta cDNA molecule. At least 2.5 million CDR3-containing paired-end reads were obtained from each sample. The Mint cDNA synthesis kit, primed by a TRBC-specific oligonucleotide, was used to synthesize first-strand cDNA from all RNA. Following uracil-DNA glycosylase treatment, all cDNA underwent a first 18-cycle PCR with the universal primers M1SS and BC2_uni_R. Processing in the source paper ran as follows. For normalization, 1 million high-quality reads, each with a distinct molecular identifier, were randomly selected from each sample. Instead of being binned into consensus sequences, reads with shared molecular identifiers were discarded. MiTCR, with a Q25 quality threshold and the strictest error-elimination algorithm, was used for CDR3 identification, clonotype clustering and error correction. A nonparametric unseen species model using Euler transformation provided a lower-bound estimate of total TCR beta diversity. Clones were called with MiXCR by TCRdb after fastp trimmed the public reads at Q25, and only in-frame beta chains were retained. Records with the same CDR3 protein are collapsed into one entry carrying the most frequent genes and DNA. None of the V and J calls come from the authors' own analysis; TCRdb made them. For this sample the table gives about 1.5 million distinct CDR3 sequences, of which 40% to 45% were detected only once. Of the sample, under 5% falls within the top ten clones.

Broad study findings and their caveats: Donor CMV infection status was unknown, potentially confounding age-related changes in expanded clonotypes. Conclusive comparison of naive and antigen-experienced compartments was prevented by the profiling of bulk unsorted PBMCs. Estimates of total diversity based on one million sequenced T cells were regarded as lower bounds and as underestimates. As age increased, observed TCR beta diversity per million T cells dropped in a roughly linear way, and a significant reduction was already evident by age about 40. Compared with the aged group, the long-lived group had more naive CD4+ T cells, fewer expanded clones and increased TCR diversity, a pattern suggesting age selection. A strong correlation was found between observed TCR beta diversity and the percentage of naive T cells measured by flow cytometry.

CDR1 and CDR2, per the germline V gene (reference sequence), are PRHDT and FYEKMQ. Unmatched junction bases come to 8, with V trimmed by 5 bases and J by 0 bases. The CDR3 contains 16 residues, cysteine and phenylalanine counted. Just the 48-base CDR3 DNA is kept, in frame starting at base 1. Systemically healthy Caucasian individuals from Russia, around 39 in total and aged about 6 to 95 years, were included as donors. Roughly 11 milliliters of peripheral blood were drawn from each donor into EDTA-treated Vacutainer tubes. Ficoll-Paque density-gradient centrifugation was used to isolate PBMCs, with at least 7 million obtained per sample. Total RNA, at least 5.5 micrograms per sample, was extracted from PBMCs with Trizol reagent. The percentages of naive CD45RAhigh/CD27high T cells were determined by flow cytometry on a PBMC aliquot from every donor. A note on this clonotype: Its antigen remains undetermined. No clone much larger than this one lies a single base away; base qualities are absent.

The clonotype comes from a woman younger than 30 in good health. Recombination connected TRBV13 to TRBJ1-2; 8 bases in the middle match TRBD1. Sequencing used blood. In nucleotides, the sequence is TGTGCCAGCAGCGCGGACAGGGACTCTGCTAACTATGGCTACACCTTC. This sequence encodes CASSADRDSANYGYTF.